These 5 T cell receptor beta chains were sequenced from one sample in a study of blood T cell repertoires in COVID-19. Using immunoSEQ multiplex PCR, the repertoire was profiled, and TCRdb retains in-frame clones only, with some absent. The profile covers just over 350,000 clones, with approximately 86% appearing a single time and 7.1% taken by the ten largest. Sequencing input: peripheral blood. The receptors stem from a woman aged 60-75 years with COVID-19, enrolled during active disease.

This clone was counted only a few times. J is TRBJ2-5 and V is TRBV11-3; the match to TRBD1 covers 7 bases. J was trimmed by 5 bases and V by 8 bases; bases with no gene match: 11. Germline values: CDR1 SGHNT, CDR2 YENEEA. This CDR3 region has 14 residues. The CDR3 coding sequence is TGTGCCAGCGGTTCAAGGGGGCGAGATGAGACCCAGTACTTC. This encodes CASGSRGRDETQYF.

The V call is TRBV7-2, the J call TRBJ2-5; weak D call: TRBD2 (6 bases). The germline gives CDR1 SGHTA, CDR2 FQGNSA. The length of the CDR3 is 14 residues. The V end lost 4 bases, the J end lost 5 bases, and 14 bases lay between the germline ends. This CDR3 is CASSSIQGGETQYF. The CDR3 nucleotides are TGTGCCAGCAGCTCGATCCAGGGAGGCGAGACCCAGTACTTC.

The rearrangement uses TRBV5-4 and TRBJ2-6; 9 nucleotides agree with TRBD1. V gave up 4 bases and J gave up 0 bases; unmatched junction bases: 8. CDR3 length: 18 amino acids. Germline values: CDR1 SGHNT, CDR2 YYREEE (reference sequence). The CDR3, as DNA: TGTGCCAGCAGCGCCGGGACAGGGCCATTCTCTGGGGCCAACGTCCTGACTTTC. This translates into CASSAGTGPFSGANVLTF. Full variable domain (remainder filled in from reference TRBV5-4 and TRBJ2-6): ETGVTQSPTHLIKTRGQQVTLRCSSQSGHNTVSWYQQALGQGPQFIFQYYREEENGRGNFPPRFSGLQFPNYSSELNVNALELDDSALYLCASSAGTGPFSGANVLTFGAGSRLTVL.

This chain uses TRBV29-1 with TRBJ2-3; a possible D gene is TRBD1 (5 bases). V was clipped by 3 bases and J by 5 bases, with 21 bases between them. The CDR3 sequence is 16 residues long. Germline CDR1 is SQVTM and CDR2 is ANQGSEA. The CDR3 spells CSVDGHFGPGLDTQYF. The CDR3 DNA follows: TGCAGCGTTGATGGCCATTTCGGCCCAGGGCTAGATACGCAGTATTTT.

CDR3 amino acids: CAWSAGTLNDEQYF. The CDR3 nucleotides read TGTGCCTGGAGTGCCGGGACACTAAACGACGAGCAGTACTTC. The chain joins TRBV30 to TRBJ2-7; perhaps TRBD1 as D (6 bases). V was clipped by 1 base and J by 5 bases, with 15 bases between them. The length of the CDR3 is 14 residues. CDR1 and CDR2 from the germline V gene are GTSNPN and SVGIG (reference sequence). The variable domain in full, completed from reference TRBV30 and TRBJ2-7, reads SQTIHQWPATLVQPVGSPLSLECTVEGTSNPNLYWYRQAAGRGLQLLFYSVGIGQISSEVPQNLSASRPQDRQFILSSKKLLLSDSGFYLCAWSAGTLNDEQYFGPGTRLTVT.